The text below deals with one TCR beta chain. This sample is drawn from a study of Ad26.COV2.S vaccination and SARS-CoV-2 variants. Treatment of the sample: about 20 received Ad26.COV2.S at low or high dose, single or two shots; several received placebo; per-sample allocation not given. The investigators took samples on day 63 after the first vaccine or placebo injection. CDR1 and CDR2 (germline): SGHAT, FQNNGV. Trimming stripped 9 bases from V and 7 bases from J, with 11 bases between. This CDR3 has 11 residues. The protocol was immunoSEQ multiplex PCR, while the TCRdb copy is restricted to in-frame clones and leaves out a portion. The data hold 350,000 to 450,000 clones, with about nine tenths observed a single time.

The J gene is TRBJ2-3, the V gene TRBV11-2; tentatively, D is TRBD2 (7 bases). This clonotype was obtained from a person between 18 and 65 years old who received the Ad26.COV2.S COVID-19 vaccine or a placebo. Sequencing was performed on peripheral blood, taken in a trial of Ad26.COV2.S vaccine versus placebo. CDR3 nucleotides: TGTGCCAGTCGGGGGGCGAATACGCAGTATTTT. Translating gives CASRGANTQYF.